In this sample, the clone carrying this T cell receptor (beta chain) turned up a few times. Its antigen is not identified. TCRdb processed the reads anew with MiXCR; each CDR3 protein has one entry. This table holds 300,000 or so distinct CDR3 sequences, roughly 25% found once. This sample is part of a study of T cell repertoires in cytomegalovirus infection. Looking at the study overall: Recently identified HLA-C-restricted CMV epitopes were used, and well-studied HLA-B-restricted CMV epitopes were used as well. Signatures in public TCR beta sequences pointed to both CMV infection and matching HLA type.

The CDR3 is 13 amino acids. Germline V gives CDR1 MDHEN, CDR2 SYDVKM. V shed 5 bases and J shed 9 bases, with 17 bases lying between them. Findings and caveats of the study: Clonotypes of TCR beta that were HLA-C-restricted and CMV-specific dominated the ex vivo response. CMV carriers with the relevant HLA were identified by cumulative public TCR beta family frequency.

The specimen was cultured PBMCs, collected from culture after CMV antigen stimulation. The source is a human donor in good health (CMV status not recorded). Some clones in this sample may be carry-over from other donors' samples. J is TRBJ2-7 and V is TRBV28, with D hard to call. The CDR3 nucleotides are TGTGCCAGCAGTCAAGAGCTAGGTTTGGGGCAGTACTTC. Protein sequence: CASSQELGLGQYF.